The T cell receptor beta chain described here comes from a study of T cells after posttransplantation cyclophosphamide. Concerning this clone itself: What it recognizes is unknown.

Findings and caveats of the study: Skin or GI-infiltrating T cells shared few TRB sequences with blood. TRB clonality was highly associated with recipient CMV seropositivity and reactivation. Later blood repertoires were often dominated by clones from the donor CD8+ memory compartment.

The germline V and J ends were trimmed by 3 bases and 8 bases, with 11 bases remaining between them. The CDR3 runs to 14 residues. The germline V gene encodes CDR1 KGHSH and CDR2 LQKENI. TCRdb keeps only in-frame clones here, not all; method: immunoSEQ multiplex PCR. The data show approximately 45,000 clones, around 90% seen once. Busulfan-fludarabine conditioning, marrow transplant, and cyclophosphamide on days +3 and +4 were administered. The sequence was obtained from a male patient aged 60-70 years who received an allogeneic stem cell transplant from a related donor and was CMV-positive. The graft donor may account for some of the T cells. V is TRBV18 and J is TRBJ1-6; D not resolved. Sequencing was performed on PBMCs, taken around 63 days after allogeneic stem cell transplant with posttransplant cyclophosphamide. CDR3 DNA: TGTGCCAGCTCACCGCAGACTCTGGATTCACCCCTCCACTTT. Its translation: CASSPQTLDSPLHF.